The 13 T cell receptor beta chains below come from one sample, sequenced in a study of glioma-infiltrating T cells. Using RNA template, CDR3s of TCR alpha and beta were amplified with iRepertoire arm-PCR. TCRdb reprocessed the multiplex PCR reads via MiXCR and lists one record per CDR3 protein. The sample includes about 140,000 distinct CDR3 sequences, more than 35% of them seen just once. The sample consisted of glioma tissue, nonneoplastic brain tissue, or PBMCs (not recorded which). The receptors stem from a human donor with low-grade glioma or glioblastoma, undergoing nonglioma brain surgery, or in good health (not recorded which).

The V and J genes are TRBV20-1 and TRBJ2-3; TRBD2 might be the D (6 bases). Germline CDR1 and CDR2: DFQATT and SNEGSKA (reference sequence). This CDR3 is 14 amino acids long. Trimming took off 2 bases at V and 2 bases at J, with 11 bases between the two ends. For the CDR3, the DNA is TGCAGTGCTAGATATCCTAGCGACACAGATACGCAGTATTTT. This gives the protein CSARYPSDTDTQYF.

This chain uses TRBV20-1 with TRBJ2-1; D unclear. V was clipped by 0 bases and J by 10 bases, with 7 bases between them. Germline V gene sequence: CDR1 DFQATT, CDR2 SNEGSKA (reference sequence). The CDR3 is 11 residues long. CDR3: CSARDYGEQFF. CDR3 sequence (DNA): TGCAGTGCTAGAGATTACGGCGAGCAGTTCTTC.

This clonotype has a single count. The gene calls are TRBV15 and TRBJ2-7, with 7 bases matching TRBD2. Trimming took 0 bases from V and 6 from J; bases not matched to a gene: 5. Germline lookup yields CDR1 LNHNV and CDR2 YYDKDF (reference sequence). The CDR3 has 14 amino acids. CDR3 amino acids: CATSRDPAGTEQYF. The CDR3 nucleotides read TGTGCCACCAGCAGAGATCCAGCGGGAACCGAGCAGTACTTC.

The chain carries TRBV3-1 and TRBJ2-7; possible D gene TRBD2, 5 bases. The CDR3 extends over 14 amino acids. The germline V and J ends were trimmed by 3 bases and 5 bases, with 14 bases remaining between them. Germline loops: CDR1 LGHDT, CDR2 YNNKEL (reference sequence). DNA of the CDR3: TGTGCCAGCAGCCAGTTAACTAGTTTCGACGAGCAGTACTTC. Translated, it gives CASSQLTSFDEQYF.

This chain links TRBV4-1 with TRBJ1-1; 7 bases align to TRBD1. This CDR3 contains 16 residues. Germline V CDR1 and CDR2: MGHRA, YSYEKL. The junction had 8 bases not matched to a gene; V was cut back by 3 bases and J by 1 base. DNA for the CDR3: TGCGCCAGCAGCCATGGGACCCGACAGGGGAACACTGAAGCTTTCTTT. Protein sequence: CASSHGTRQGNTEAFF.

Notes on this clonotype: At one end the junction does not follow the germline gene, possibly because of a read error. The chain combines TRBV6-1 with TRBJ1-1, with 10 positions matching TRBD1. The germline V gene encodes CDR1 MNHNS and CDR2 SASEGT. The CDR3 spans 16 residues. The DNA for the CDR3 is TGCGCCAGCAGTGAACCGGGACAGGGGATGAACACTGAAGCTTTCTTT. Translated, it gives CASSEPGQGMNTEAFF.

The chain uses TRBV24-1 and TRBJ2-1; 11 bases match TRBD2. This CDR3 has 17 amino acids. V shed 2 bases, J shed 3 bases, and the junction held 5 bases outside the gene matches. Germline V CDR1 and CDR2: KGHDR, SFDVKD. The CDR3 sequence: CATSDSASGRFYNEQFF. The DNA of the CDR3 is TGTGCCACCAGTGATTCGGCTAGCGGGAGGTTCTACAATGAGCAGTTCTTC.

The chain couples TRBV3-1 to TRBJ2-1; weak D call: TRBD1 (6 bases). Trimming took off 0 bases at V and 6 bases at J, with 12 bases between the two ends. CDR3 length: 15 amino acids. The germline CDR1 and CDR2 sequences are LGHDT and YNNKEL (reference sequence). The CDR3 reads CASSQDLVGGNEQFF. CDR3 sequence (DNA): TGTGCCAGCAGCCAAGATCTTGTAGGGGGCAATGAGCAGTTCTTC.

This chain connects TRBV20-1 to TRBJ2-3, with D perhaps matching TRBD1 (6 bases). The germline gives CDR1 DFQATT, CDR2 SNEGSKA (reference sequence). V dropped 6 bases and J dropped 3 bases, with 16 bases sitting between them. The CDR3 contains 14 residues. CDR3 sequence reads: CSATHRVGTDTQYF. The CDR3 region has the DNA TGCAGTGCGACTCACAGGGTTGGGACAGATACGCAGTATTTT.

The chain carries TRBV15 and TRBJ2-5, with 13 bases aligning to TRBD2. The J call may be wrong; the DNA end is better matched by TRBJ2-7. The CDR3 loop spans 16 amino acids. Germline CDR1 and CDR2: LNHNV and YYDKDF (reference sequence). The CDR3 DNA reads TGTGCCACCAGCAGAGAGAGGACTAGCGGGAGTCACGAGCAGTACTTC. Translation: CATSRERTSGSHEQYF.

This clonotype appeared a few times. V gene TRBV28 combines with J gene TRBJ1-6; 8 bases line up with TRBD1. After removal of 5 bases from V and 9 bases from J, the junction contained 9 bases not matched to a gene. The V gene's germline CDR1 is MDHEN and CDR2 SYDVKM. The length of the CDR3 is 15 residues. CDR3 bases: TGTGCCAGCAGTCCCCGGACAGGGTGGATTTCACCCCTCCACTTT. Its translation: CASSPRTGWISPLHF.

A remark on this clonotype: The germline gene is not matched at one end of the junction; a read error may be the cause. The chain employs TRBV2 and TRBJ2-3; D perhaps matches TRBD1 (6 bases). The germline gives CDR1 SNHLY, CDR2 FYNNEI. The length of the CDR3 is 12 residues. CDR3 amino acids: CASRGSTGTQYF. DNA of the CDR3: TGTGCCAGCAGGGGTTCGACAGGTACGCAGTATTTT.

This clonotype was seen a few times. This chain uses TRBV6-1 with TRBJ2-3; D unclear. Per the germline V gene, CDR1 is MNHNS and CDR2 is SASEGT. CDR3 length equals 13 residues. Trimming shortened V by 1 base and J by 2 bases, and 4 bases separated the two germline ends. Written as DNA, the CDR3 is TGTGCCAGCAGTGAAGACCTCACAGATACGCAGTATTTT. This codes for CASSEDLTDTQYF.